The 23 T cell receptor beta chains given below trace back to one sample, sequenced in a study of blood T cell repertoires in COVID-19. Assay: immunoSEQ multiplex PCR; the TCRdb copy retains only in-frame clones and omits some. The data hold fewer than 120,000 clones, with roughly four fifths observed a single time. The sample taken for sequencing was peripheral blood. The receptors originated from a woman aged 60-75 years with acute or convalescent COVID-19.

The gene calls are TRBV28 and TRBJ2-5, with 7 bases lining up with TRBD1. V dropped 6 bases and J dropped 3; count of bases not matched to a gene: 7. Germline loops: CDR1 MDHEN, CDR2 SYDVKM. The CDR3 covers 14 residues. In DNA form, the CDR3 reads TGTGCCAGCAGCCGGCAGGACAGGAAAGAGACCCAGTACTTC. Its protein is CASSRQDRKETQYF. Based on the CDR3 plus reference TRBV28 and TRBJ2-5, the full variable domain is DVKVTQSSRYLVKRTGEKVFLECVQDMDHENMFWYRQDPGLGLRLIYFSYDVKMKEKGDIPEGYSVSREKKERFSLILESASTNQTSMYLCASSRQDRKETQYFGPGTRLLVL.

J is TRBJ1-3 and V is TRBV9; D gene unclear. V was pared by 0 bases and J by 0 bases, with 10 bases between. This CDR3 has 16 residues. Per germline, CDR1 SGDLS and CDR2 YYNGEE. The CDR3 DNA follows: TGTGCCAGCAGCGTAGACCAGGCCTTCTCTGGAAACACCATATATTTT. Translating gives CASSVDQAFSGNTIYF. Full variable domain (outside the CDR3, taken from reference TRBV9 and TRBJ1-3): DSGVTQTPKHLITATGQRVTLRCSPRSGDLSVYWYQQSLDQGLQFLIQYYNGEERAKGNILERFSAQQFPDLHSELNLSSLELGDSALYFCASSVDQAFSGNTIYFGEGSWLTVV.

This chain uses TRBV29-1 with TRBJ1-3; D is unclear. Trimming stripped 1 base from V and 2 bases from J, with 9 bases between. Germline CDR1 is SQVTM and CDR2 is ANQGSEA. The CDR3 has 14 residues. The CDR3 protein is CSVEGGGAGNTIYF. CDR3 coding DNA: TGCAGCGTTGAAGGAGGAGGAGCTGGAAACACCATATATTTT.

V usage is TRBV10-3 and J usage is TRBJ1-2; D perhaps matches TRBD1 (6 bases). The CDR3 length is 14 residues. Germline CDR1 ENHRY, CDR2 SYGVKD. V shed 1 base and J shed 4 bases, with 10 bases lying between them. The CDR3 sequence is CAISELGAAYGYTF. The CDR3 DNA follows: TGTGCCATCAGTGAGTTGGGGGCCGCCTATGGCTACACCTTC.

The V call is TRBV19, the J call TRBJ2-5; D is unclear. CDR3 size: 11 residues. Germline V gene data show CDR1 as LNHDA and CDR2 as SQIVND (reference sequence). V lost 6 bases to trimming and J lost 4 bases, with 6 bases between them. CDR3 loop: CASRTGETQYF. Written as DNA, the CDR3 is TGTGCCAGTAGGACGGGAGAGACCCAGTACTTC.

CDR3 DNA sequence: TGTGCCAGCAGCACCCGACTAGCGTTTAACACCGGGGAGCTGTTTTTT. The encoded protein is CASSTRLAFNTGELFF. The rearrangement joins TRBV9 to TRBJ2-2; 8 bases are a match to TRBD2. Trimming at V came to 4 bases and at J to 2 bases, leaving 7 bases not matched to a gene. Germline V gives CDR1 SGDLS, CDR2 YYNGEE. The CDR3 runs 16 residues.

This clone was seen more than once but under ten times. The chain has TRBV7-9 and TRBJ2-2; D might be TRBD2 (7 bases). The CDR3 sequence is 17 residues long. Germline lookup yields CDR1 SEHNR and CDR2 FQNEAQ (reference sequence). V shed 5 bases and J shed 3 bases, with 19 bases lying between them. The CDR3 loop is CASSPGLRGADTGELFF. The CDR3 region has the DNA TGTGCCAGCAGCCCAGGGTTACGGGGGGCAGACACCGGGGAGCTGTTTTTT.

The chain links TRBV7-6 to TRBJ2-7, with TRBD2 matching 9 bases. The trim removed 5 bases at V and 2 bases at J, leaving 7 bases unmatched. This CDR3 is built from 15 residues. The germline gives CDR1 SGHVS, CDR2 FNYEAQ. The CDR3 sequence is CASSVAGTSTYEQYF. DNA for the CDR3: TGTGCCAGCAGCGTTGCCGGGACTAGCACCTACGAGCAGTACTTC.

The rearrangement joins TRBV5-6 to TRBJ1-6, with D hard to call. The CDR3 sequence is 16 residues long. Germline V gene sequence: CDR1 SGHDT, CDR2 YYEEEE. V gave up 4 bases and J gave up 8 bases, with 19 bases separating them. The CDR3 protein is CASSAGGGSEYSPLHF. The CDR3 DNA follows: TGTGCCAGCAGCGCGGGAGGAGGATCTGAATATTCACCCCTCCACTTT.

The V and J genes are TRBV4-1 and TRBJ1-5; D unclear. The CDR3 contains 13 residues. Germline V gene sequence: CDR1 MGHRA, CDR2 YSYEKL. Trimming took 0 bases from V and 5 from J, leaving 5 bases between them. The CDR3 region has the DNA TGCGCCAGCAGCCAAGATGAGGATCAGCCCCAGCATTTT. Protein: CASSQDEDQPQHF.

This clone was recorded a few times. This chain joins TRBV21-1 and TRBJ2-4; the table's D call of TRBD1 was not tested on the DNA. TRBV21-1 represents a pseudogene. CDR3 length equals 16 residues. The CDR3, as DNA: TGTGCCAGCCCCCTCCGACGATCACAGGGGAGAAACATTCAGTACTTC. Amino acids: CASPLRRSQGRNIQYF.

The chain carries TRBV6-2 or TRBV6-3 and TRBJ1-4; a weak D match, TRBD1 (5 bases). The CDR3 extends over 18 amino acids. Germline lookup yields CDR1 MNHEY and CDR2 SVGEGT. Trimming took 0 bases from V and 0 from J, leaving 14 bases between them. The DNA of the CDR3 is TGTGCCAGCAGTTACTCGATTCTACAGGATGCAACTAATGAAAAACTGTTTTTT. Its translation: CASSYSILQDATNEKLFF.

This chain connects TRBV24-1 to TRBJ2-3, with TRBD1 matching over 7 bases. The germline V gene has CDR1 KGHDR and CDR2 SFDVKD. The CDR3 is 14 amino acids. V was clipped by 10 bases and J by 0 bases; unmatched bases: 6. CDR3 bases: TGTGCCACGAGGGGGCAGGTGAGCACAGATACGCAGTATTTT. Amino acids: CATRGQVSTDTQYF.

The chain carries TRBV7-3 and TRBJ1-4; TRBD1 matches at 7 bases. With 5 bases clipped from V and 6 bases from J, the junction kept 9 bases outside the gene matches. The germline V gene encodes CDR1 SGHTA and CDR2 FQGTGA. The CDR3 is 15 residues long. CDR3 sequence reads: CASSPRQGRDEKLFF. CDR3 in DNA: TGTGCCAGCAGCCCGAGACAGGGAAGGGATGAAAAACTGTTTTTT.

This clone is a singleton in its sample. The chain recombines TRBV14 with TRBJ1-2, with a tentative D call TRBD1 (6 bases). Germline loops: CDR1 SGHDN, CDR2 FVKESK. The germline V and J ends were trimmed by 0 bases and 3 bases, with 8 bases remaining between them. The CDR3 loop spans 14 amino acids. The CDR3 sequence is CASSQDRGDYGYTF. CDR3 bases: TGTGCCAGCAGCCAAGACAGGGGAGACTATGGCTACACCTTC.

This sequence joins TRBV13 and TRBJ1-6; 9 positions agree with TRBD1. The CDR3 contains 18 residues. Germline V gene lookup returns CDR1 PRHDT and CDR2 FYEKMQ (reference sequence). Trimming took 2 bases from V and 1 from J; bases not matched to a gene: 6. This CDR3 reads CASSLRGQGRSYNSPLHF. The CDR3 DNA follows: TGTGCCAGCAGCTTAAGGGGACAGGGACGGTCCTATAATTCACCCCTCCACTTT.

V gene TRBV6-5 combines with J gene TRBJ1-2; TRBD1 matches 9 bases. From germline, CDR1 is MNHEY and CDR2 SVGAGI. The V and J ends lost 8 bases and 5 bases, in that order; junction bases with no gene match: 6. There are 13 residues in the CDR3. The CDR3 spells CASVGQGHYGYTF. DNA of the CDR3: TGTGCCAGCGTGGGACAGGGACATTATGGCTACACCTTC.

The V and J genes are TRBV7-2 and TRBJ1-3; no clear D. The CDR3 spans 13 residues. Germline loops: CDR1 SGHTA, CDR2 FQGNSA. V dropped 0 bases and J dropped 3 bases, with 3 bases sitting between them. CDR3 sequence: CASSLAVGNTIYF. CDR3 in DNA: TGTGCCAGCAGCTTAGCCGTTGGAAACACCATATATTTT.

V is TRBV9 and J is TRBJ2-2, with TRBD1 matching 9 bases. Germline V gives CDR1 SGDLS, CDR2 YYNGEE. The CDR3 covers 16 residues. Trimming cost V 3 bases and J 5 bases; bases outside gene matches: 8. The CDR3 sequence is CASSELQGAHTGELFF. As DNA, the CDR3 is TGTGCCAGCAGCGAGTTACAGGGGGCGCATACCGGGGAGCTGTTTTTT.

In DNA form, the CDR3 reads TGTGCCAGCAGCTACCGACCGGGACAACGGATCGCGGATACGCAGTATTTT. Protein: CASSYRPGQRIADTQYF. This sequence joins TRBV11-2 and TRBJ2-3, with D possibly being TRBD1 (6 bases). The CDR3 runs 17 residues. CDR1 SGHAT and CDR2 FQNNGV come from the germline V gene. Trimming stripped 4 bases from V and 6 bases from J, with 23 bases between.

The chain has TRBV6-1 and TRBJ1-1, with TRBD1 identical over 7 bases. The germline gives CDR1 MNHNS, CDR2 SASEGT. The CDR3 totals 14 residues. With V trimmed by 2 bases and J by 4 bases, 4 bases remained unmatched. The CDR3: CASSEIDRVTEAFF. CDR3 in DNA: TGTGCCAGCAGTGAAATCGACAGGGTCACTGAAGCTTTCTTT.

V usage is TRBV14 and J usage is TRBJ1-4; no firm D call. CDR1 SGHDN and CDR2 FVKESK come from the germline V gene. The CDR3 sequence is 13 residues long. V was clipped by 1 base and J by 8 bases, with 8 bases between them. The CDR3 sequence is CASSQVLYEKLFF. The CDR3 DNA follows: TGTGCCAGCAGCCAAGTCCTATACGAAAAACTGTTTTTT.

V usage is TRBV27 and J usage is TRBJ1-5; 12 bases align to TRBD1. The germline gives CDR1 MNHEY, CDR2 SMNVEV (reference sequence). V shed 5 bases and J 6 bases; nucleotides not matched to a gene: 8. The CDR3 runs to 16 residues. CDR3 amino acids: CASSMTTGQGAQPQHF. The CDR3 coding sequence is TGTGCCAGCAGTATGACAACGGGACAGGGGGCTCAGCCCCAGCATTTT.